The rows below give T cell receptor beta chains drawn from one sample of a study of patients and donors after allogeneic stem cell transplantation. TCRdb reprocessed the RT-PCR reads with MiXCR, giving one entry per CDR3 protein. The sample has some 200,000 distinct CDR3 sequences, 41% seen once. The sample taken for sequencing was blood, either unsorted or a sorted T cell fraction (not recorded which). The receptors come from a human donor who was either an allogeneic HSCT recipient or a stem cell or donor lymphocyte infusion donor (not recorded which). It is not recorded whose cells these are; they may come from a transplant donor. Both conserved end residues are part of each CDR3. A D gene is named only where the DNA matches it firmly. Expanded clones get a size class; other rows say once, few or many, or leave the size out.

j_call: TRBJ2-7; d_call: TRBD2; clone_size: .; v_call: TRBV4-3; cdr3_nt: TGCGCCAGCAGCCCCTTAGCGGGGCCGACCTACGAGCAGTACTTC; cdr3_aa: CASSPLAGPTYEQYF
j_call: TRBJ1-6; d_call: TRBD1; clone_size: .; v_call: TRBV5-1; cdr3_nt: TGCGCCAGCAGCTTGGGCCGAGGACAGGGAGGTTCACCCCTCCACTTT; cdr3_aa: CASSLGRGQGGSPLHF
j_call: TRBJ1-1; d_call: .; clone_size: .; v_call: TRBV7-9; cdr3_nt: TGTGCCAGCAGCCTGGACGGCTTGAACACTGAAGCTTTCTTT; cdr3_aa: CASSLDGLNTEAFF
j_call: TRBJ2-7; d_call: TRBD1; clone_size: few; v_call: TRBV5-1; cdr3_nt: TGCGCCAGCAGCTTTGTCGGACAGGGCTCTGGGGAGCAGTACTTC; cdr3_aa: CASSFVGQGSGEQYF
j_call: TRBJ1-3; d_call: .; clone_size: few; v_call: TRBV20-1; cdr3_nt: TGCAGTGCTAGAGATTTGGGGCCGCGGAAGGCTGGAAACACCATATATTTT; cdr3_aa: CSARDLGPRKAGNTIYF
j_call: TRBJ1-3; d_call: .; clone_size: few; v_call: TRBV18; cdr3_nt: TGTGCCAGCTCACCTACAGGAGACTCTGGAAACACCATATATTTT; cdr3_aa: CASSPTGDSGNTIYF
j_call: TRBJ2-1; d_call: .; clone_size: few; v_call: TRBV7-2; cdr3_nt: TGTGCCAGCAGCTTACCCGTTATATCTGAACTCAATGAGCAGTTCTTC; cdr3_aa: CASSLPVISELNEQFF
j_call: TRBJ1-4; d_call: .; clone_size: few; v_call: TRBV18; cdr3_nt: TGTGCCAGCTCCGGCTTGGGGGCCTCCAATGAAAAACTGTTTTTT; cdr3_aa: CASSGLGASNEKLFF
j_call: TRBJ2-1; d_call: .; clone_size: .; v_call: TRBV29-1; cdr3_nt: TGCAGCGTTGACGACGGGGCTAACTCCTACAATGAGCAGTTCTTC; cdr3_aa: CSVDDGANSYNEQFF
j_call: TRBJ1-4; d_call: TRBD1; clone_size: .; v_call: TRBV7-9; cdr3_nt: TGTGCCAGCAGCCCGGGGGACAGAGCTAATGAAAAACTGTTTTTT; cdr3_aa: CASSPGDRANEKLFF
j_call: TRBJ2-1; d_call: .; clone_size: few; v_call: TRBV6-5; cdr3_nt: TGTGCCAGCAGCCCCGCCCGGGACGTCCGGGCAAATGAGCAGTTCTTC; cdr3_aa: CASSPARDVRANEQFF
j_call: TRBJ1-5; d_call: TRBD1; clone_size: .; v_call: TRBV6-5; cdr3_nt: TGTGCCAGCAGATCCGACAGGGGAAATAGCAATCAGCCCCAGCATTTT; cdr3_aa: CASRSDRGNSNQPQHF
j_call: TRBJ2-3; d_call: .; clone_size: .; v_call: TRBV2; cdr3_nt: TGTGCCAGCAAGCCTAGCGGCACAGATACGCAGTATTTT; cdr3_aa: CASKPSGTDTQYF
j_call: TRBJ1-1; d_call: TRBD1; clone_size: .; v_call: TRBV5-6; cdr3_nt: TGTGCCAGCAGCCCCCAGGACAGGCCCAGCACTGAAGCTTTCTTT; cdr3_aa: CASSPQDRPSTEAFF
j_call: TRBJ2-1; d_call: .; clone_size: few; v_call: TRBV7-9; cdr3_nt: TGTGCCAGCAGCTCAGGTATCGCGGGGACCTCCTACAATGAGCAGTTCTTC; cdr3_aa: CASSSGIAGTSYNEQFF
j_call: TRBJ2-3; d_call: TRBD2; clone_size: .; v_call: TRBV5-1; cdr3_nt: TGCGCCAGCAGTGTAGCGGGAGAATCTACGCAGTATTTT; cdr3_aa: CASSVAGESTQYF
j_call: TRBJ1-2; d_call: TRBD1; clone_size: few; v_call: TRBV27; cdr3_nt: TGTGCCAGCAGTCCACCAGGGGGCGGGTGGAATGGCTACACCTTC; cdr3_aa: CASSPPGGGWNGYTF
j_call: TRBJ2-2; d_call: TRBD2; clone_size: .; v_call: TRBV9; cdr3_nt: TGTGCCAGCAGCCCCCGGAGGCGGACTAGCGGCACCGGGGAGCTGTTTTTT; cdr3_aa: CASSPRRRTSGTGELFF
j_call: TRBJ1-1; d_call: .; clone_size: few; v_call: TRBV19; cdr3_nt: TGTGCCACGGAAAGGGACCAGTCCACTGAAGCTTTCTTT; cdr3_aa: CATERDQSTEAFF
j_call: TRBJ2-7; d_call: .; clone_size: .; v_call: TRBV14; cdr3_nt: TGTGCCAGCAGCCAAGACAGTCCCTACGAGCAGTACTTC; cdr3_aa: CASSQDSPYEQYF
j_call: TRBJ2-1; d_call: .; clone_size: .; v_call: TRBV7-2; cdr3_nt: TGTGCCAGCAGCCGTGGAGGAGGATACAATGAGCAGTTCTTC; cdr3_aa: CASSRGGGYNEQFF
j_call: TRBJ1-1; d_call: .; clone_size: few; v_call: TRBV16; cdr3_nt: TGTGCCAGCAGCCAATCCGCAGGTAGGGGGAAGTTTGTGACTGAAGCTTTCTTT; cdr3_aa: CASSQSAGRGKFVTEAFF
j_call: TRBJ2-1; d_call: TRBD2; clone_size: .; v_call: TRBV7-9; cdr3_nt: TGTGCCGTCCCCCTAGCGGGAGTCTATAATGAGCAGTTCTTC; cdr3_aa: CAVPLAGVYNEQFF
j_call: TRBJ1-2; d_call: .; clone_size: .; v_call: TRBV20-1; cdr3_nt: TGCAGTGCCCCCGTTCCCCAGGGAGGGATTTATGGCTACACCTTC; cdr3_aa: CSAPVPQGGIYGYTF
j_call: TRBJ2-7; d_call: TRBD1; clone_size: few; v_call: TRBV12-3/TRBV12-4; cdr3_nt: TGTGCCAGCAGTCCCGGACAGGGGTTGACGTACGAGCAGTACTTC; cdr3_aa: CASSPGQGLTYEQYF
j_call: TRBJ2-1; d_call: .; clone_size: .; v_call: TRBV10-3; cdr3_nt: TGTGCCATCAGTGCCGAGGACGATGAGCAGTTCTTC; cdr3_aa: CAISAEDDEQFF
j_call: TRBJ2-7; d_call: TRBD2; clone_size: few; v_call: TRBV28; cdr3_nt: TGTGCCAGCAGTTTAGGCGGGAGGTCCTACGAGCAGTACTTC; cdr3_aa: CASSLGGRSYEQYF
j_call: TRBJ2-1; d_call: .; clone_size: few; v_call: TRBV5-1; cdr3_nt: TGCGCCAGCAGCTTGGAAGGTAGCGGTCCCTACAATGAGCAGTTCTTC; cdr3_aa: CASSLEGSGPYNEQFF
j_call: TRBJ2-1; d_call: .; clone_size: .; v_call: TRBV2; cdr3_nt: TGTGCCAGCGCCTACCGGGCCCCTTTTCTCGAGGGCAATGAGCAGTTCTTC; cdr3_aa: CASAYRAPFLEGNEQFF
j_call: TRBJ2-7; d_call: TRBD2; clone_size: .; v_call: TRBV5-1; cdr3_nt: TGCGCCAGCAGCACGGGGACTAGCGGGAGTACGTACGAGCAGTACTTC; cdr3_aa: CASSTGTSGSTYEQYF
j_call: TRBJ1-1; d_call: .; clone_size: few; v_call: TRBV6-5; cdr3_nt: TGTGCCAGCAGTTACGGGGGGTCGGGAACTGAAGCTTTCTTT; cdr3_aa: CASSYGGSGTEAFF